This T cell receptor beta chain was documented in a study of T cells in Graves' hyperthyroidism and ophthalmopathy. Germline CDR1 and CDR2: DFQATT and SNEGSKA (reference sequence). The V end lost 2 bases, the J end lost 4 bases, and 9 bases lay between the germline ends. The CDR3 covers 13 residues. Authors of the study amplified TCR beta CDR3 regions from RNA transcripts. Researchers ran a first-round RT-PCR on the TCR CDR3 using the HTBI primer set. TCRdb recomputed calls from the multiplex PCR reads with MiXCR, one row per CDR3 protein. The sample includes about 570,000 distinct CDR3 sequences, around 45% seen only once; the top ten take 19%. This clonotype was counted at least ten times.

The sequenced sample was peripheral blood or thyroid tissue (not recorded which). This receptor was taken from an adult woman with Graves' disease, either hyperthyroidism or ophthalmopathy (not recorded which). The chain recombines TRBV20-1 with TRBJ1-3, with no clear D. CDR3 sequence (DNA): TGCAGTGCTAGAATCCGATGGGGAAACACCATATATTTT. It encodes CSARIRWGNTIYF.